The sequence of this T cell receptor beta chain was determined in a study of T-cell memory formation after mild COVID-19. Study-level points and caveats: There was a balanced CD4/CD8 profile in clones contracting day 15 to 85, and later expanders leaned CD4+. Pre-infection memory harbored some responding clones, suggesting cross-reactive memory joined.

The CDR3 spans 14 residues. The V gene lost 9 bases and the J gene lost 5 bases, with 16 bases spanning the gap. Germline V gene data show CDR1 as KGHDR and CDR2 as SFDVKD. This clonotype was seen at least ten times. Its antigen is unknown. 5'RACE with constant-segment primers built TCRalpha and TCRbeta cDNA libraries with UMIs. TCRdb passed the 5' RACE reads through MiXCR, listing each CDR3 protein once. The sample shows nearly 200,000 distinct CDR3 sequences, 15% to 20% of them seen only once. This clonotype was sampled from an adult woman who had mild COVID-19 (a few samples of this study predate the infection). Cell type and time point are not known. Material: PBMCs or a T cell subset sorted from them (not recorded which). The V gene is TRBV24-1, the J gene TRBJ2-1; no clear D. The CDR3 DNA is TGTGCCACCTCGAAAGAACTGGGGAACAATGAGCAGTTCTTC. It codes for CATSKELGNNEQFF.